This T cell receptor (beta chain) comes out of a study of T cell responses to AZD1222 COVID-19 vaccine. Findings and caveats of the study: Spike-specific TCR breadth rose after two AZD1222 doses, and depth rose as well.

On this clone itself: Antigen unknown. Mismatch with germline at one junction end may stem from a read error.

The germline V gene has CDR1 SSHAT and CDR2 FNYEAQ (reference sequence). The CDR3 has 17 amino acids. The table came from immunoSEQ multiplex PCR; TCRdb's copy has only in-frame clones and leaves some out. The table lists some 79,000 clones, around 81% of them singletons. The receptor comes from an adult who received the AZD1222 COVID-19 vaccine. The chain links TRBV7-7 to TRBJ2-1; D is perhaps TRBD1 or TRBD2 (6 bases each). The input for sequencing was peripheral blood, taken 28 days after the second AZD1222 dose. The CDR3 region has the DNA TGTGCTAGCAGCTTAGCGGTCGGGCAGGGGCCCTCGGGTGAGCAGTTCTTC. Amino acid sequence: CASSLAVGQGPSGEQFF. Together with reference TRBV7-7 and TRBJ2-1, the CDR3 gives the full variable domain: GAGVSQSPRYKVTKRGQDVTLRCDPISSHATLYWYQQALGQGPEFLTYFNYEAQPDKSGLPSDRFSAERPEGSISTLTIQRTEQRDSAMYRCASSLAVGQGPSGEQFFGPGTRLTVL.